The 21 T cell receptor beta chains below come from one sample, sequenced in a study of shared clonotypes between healthy human individuals. TCRdb's copy holds only in-frame clones and misses some; the assay was immunoSEQ multiplex PCR. Counted here are about half a million clones, over 70% occurring once; the ten biggest clones make up roughly an eighth. The sequencing sample was made of PBMCs. These TCRs come from a woman in her thirties or forties in good health. Some clones in this sample may be carry-over from other donors' samples.

The V and J genes are TRBV7-7 and TRBJ1-1, with TRBD1 identical over 10 bases. Germline CDR1 reads SSHAT; CDR2 reads FNYEAQ (reference sequence). The CDR3 runs to 15 residues. V lost 5 bases to trimming and J lost 3 bases; unmatched junction nucleotides: 6. The CDR3 is CASSHPTGGDTEAFF. In DNA form, the CDR3 reads TGTGCCAGCAGCCACCCGACAGGGGGCGACACTGAAGCTTTCTTT.

This clone was recorded a few times. The chain joins TRBV6-1 to TRBJ2-7; TRBD2 agrees at 8 bases. CDR3 length: 16 amino acids. In germline, CDR1 is MNHNS, CDR2 SASEGT. Trimming cost V 2 bases and J 6 bases; bases outside gene matches: 12. The CDR3 region has the DNA TGTGCCAGCAGTGAAACCCCCAGCGGGGGCAGGAGCGAGCAGTACTTC. The encoded protein is CASSETPSGGRSEQYF.

The V call is TRBV10-2, the J call TRBJ2-7; 9 bases match TRBD2. Germline V gives CDR1 WSHSY, CDR2 SAAADI. This CDR3 region has 19 residues. Trimming took 0 bases from V and 7 from J; bases not matched to a gene: 19. The CDR3, as DNA: TGCGCCAGCAGTGAGTCGCGGGGACTAGCAGCGACCCGAAAAAAAGAGCAGTACTTC. This gives the protein CASSESRGLAATRKKEQYF.

V and J are TRBV7-9 and TRBJ2-7; D call uncertain. The V and J ends lost 5 bases and 0 bases respectively, with 14 bases between them. Germline CDR1 reads SEHNR; CDR2 reads FQNEAQ (reference sequence). There are 15 residues in the CDR3. The CDR3 loop is CASSHRTDPSYEQYF. CDR3 nucleotide sequence: TGTGCCAGCAGCCACCGGACCGATCCCTCCTACGAGCAGTACTTC.

The chain is built from TRBV5-4 and TRBJ1-1, with 7 bases that match TRBD1. V dropped 5 bases and J dropped 7; count of bases not matched to a gene: 11. Germline V lookup: CDR1 SGHNT, CDR2 YYREEE (reference sequence). This CDR3 has 14 amino acids. The CDR3 loop reads CASRGETGLDEAFF. The DNA for the CDR3 is TGTGCCAGCAGGGGTGAGACAGGGTTAGATGAAGCTTTCTTT. Together with reference TRBV5-4 and TRBJ1-1, the CDR3 gives the full variable domain: ETGVTQSPTHLIKTRGQQVTLRCSSQSGHNTVSWYQQALGQGPQFIFQYYREEENGRGNFPPRFSGLQFPNYSSELNVNALELDDSALYLCASRGETGLDEAFFGQGTRLTVV.

Many counts were recorded for this clone. This chain connects TRBV7-2 to TRBJ2-5; TRBD2 might be the D (5 bases). The CDR3 is made up of 14 amino acids. Germline V CDR1 and CDR2: SGHTA, FQGNSA. V was pared by 4 bases and J by 5 bases, with 14 bases between. The CDR3 nucleotides read TGTGCCAGCAGCTACTTCGGGCGGACTGAGACCCAGTACTTC. Protein sequence: CASSYFGRTETQYF.

Ten or more counts support this clone. The same CDR3 also results from other DNA sequences found in this sample. The chain links TRBV6-1 to TRBJ2-4; 7 bases are a match to TRBD1. CDR1 and CDR2 from the germline V gene are MNHNS and SASEGT. V gave up 7 bases and J gave up 2 bases; unmatched junction bases: 8. The CDR3 contains 15 residues. CDR3 residues: CASTSGQVSKNIQYF. The CDR3 DNA is TGTGCCAGCACCTCCGGACAGGTGTCCAAAAACATTCAGTACTTC.

About this clone: A far larger clone lies a single base away; this is likely a read error. The sample carries other DNA sequences with the same CDR3. This sequence joins TRBV13 and TRBJ2-1; 10 bases line up with TRBD2. The CDR3 consists of 20 residues. V lost 5 bases to trimming and J lost 2 bases; unmatched junction nucleotides: 18. Germline CDR1 is PRHDT and CDR2 is FYEKMQ (reference sequence). Written as DNA, the CDR3 is TGTGCCAGCAGCCAAATCACTCCGGGGCTAGCGGGAGAAGCCTACAATGAGCAGTTCTTC. Residues: CASSQITPGLAGEAYNEQFF. Drawing the rest from reference TRBV13 and TRBJ2-1, the complete variable domain is AAGVIQSPRHLIKEKRETATLKCYPIPRHDTVYWYQQGPGQDPQFLISFYEKMQSDKGSIPDRFSAQQFSDYHSELNMSSLELGDSALYFCASSQITPGLAGEAYNEQFFGPGTRLTVL.

The rearrangement joins TRBV5-1 to TRBJ1-1; 9 positions agree with TRBD1. Looked up from germline, CDR1 is SGHRS and CDR2 is YFSETQ. CDR3 length: 16 amino acids. The J segment lost 5 bases and the V segment lost 4 bases, leaving 12 bases of the junction unmatched. Here the CDR3 DNA reads TGCGCCAGCAGCCCAAGAACAGGGACAGGGAGAACTGAAGCTTTCTTT. This encodes CASSPRTGTGRTEAFF.

This clone was counted only a few times. The rearrangement links TRBV5-1 to TRBJ2-7; D not certain. This CDR3 has 14 amino acids. Germline CDR1 reads SGHRS; CDR2 reads YFSETQ. Trimming removed 0 bases from V and 3 bases from J, with 10 bases in between. Here the CDR3 reads CASSLGSLGYEQYF. The CDR3 nucleotides are TGCGCCAGCAGCTTGGGGTCTTTGGGCTACGAGCAGTACTTC.

A word on this clone: Possible read error: a much larger clone is one base away. This specimen includes other DNA sequences encoding the same CDR3. The chain uses TRBV18 and TRBJ1-4, with no clear D. V lost 2 bases to trimming and J lost 0 bases, with 10 bases between them. This CDR3 spans 16 amino acids. CDR1 and CDR2 (germline): KGHSH, LQKENI. CDR3 sequence: CASSPSTATTNEKLFF. The CDR3 nucleotides read TGTGCCAGCTCACCATCTACCGCTACAACTAATGAAAAACTGTTTTTT. The entire variable domain, with the rest obtained from reference TRBV18 and TRBJ1-4, is as follows: NAGVMQNPRHLVRRRGQEARLRCSPMKGHSHVYWYRQLPEEGLKFMVYLQKENIIDESGMPKERFSAEFPKEGPSILRIQQVVRGDSAAYFCASSPSTATTNEKLFFGSGTQLSVL.

Details on this clone: With only one base between it and a far larger clone, this is likely a read error. Different DNA sequences within this sample yield the same CDR3. The rearrangement links TRBV27 to TRBJ2-7, with D perhaps matching TRBD1 (6 bases). The CDR3 is 15 amino acids. Deletions cut 3 bases from V and 6 bases from J, with 18 bases between. In germline, CDR1 is MNHEY, CDR2 SMNVEV (reference sequence). Written as DNA, the CDR3 is TGTGCCAGCAGTTTGTCAGGACAGCTTTTGGGCGAGCAGTACTTC. Translated, it gives CASSLSGQLLGEQYF.

This clone was recorded a few times. This sequence may be a read error, since a much larger clone differs from it by one base. The V call is TRBV9, the J call TRBJ2-7, with D possibly TRBD2 on 5 matching bases. CDR3 length: 14 amino acids. V lost 0 bases and J lost 6, with 13 bases in between. Germline values: CDR1 SGDLS, CDR2 YYNGEE. The CDR3 nucleotides are TGTGCCAGCAGCGTAGCAGCGGCCCGGGGCGAGCAGTACTTC. Amino acid sequence: CASSVAAARGEQYF. Complete variable domain (other parts from reference TRBV9 and TRBJ2-7): DSGVTQTPKHLITATGQRVTLRCSPRSGDLSVYWYQQSLDQGLQFLIQYYNGEERAKGNILERFSAQQFPDLHSELNLSSLELGDSALYFCASSVAAARGEQYFGPGTRLTVT.

The V gene is TRBV2, the J gene TRBJ2-5, with 7 bases that match TRBD1. The V and J ends lost 7 bases and 1 base, in that order; junction bases with no gene match: 6. This CDR3 has 14 residues. Germline-derived CDR1 and CDR2 are SNHLY and FYNNEI. The CDR3 region has the DNA TGTGCCAGCAAAAAGGACAGGAGCCAAGAGACCCAGTACTTC. This translates into CASKKDRSQETQYF.

The genes are TRBV27 and TRBJ1-1; 7 bases line up with TRBD1. This CDR3 is built from 14 residues. Germline trimming cut 5 bases from V and 4 bases from J; bases unmatched to any gene: 7. The germline V gene has CDR1 MNHEY and CDR2 SMNVEV (reference sequence). The chain's CDR3 is CASSLHRDSTEAFF. The CDR3 region has the DNA TGTGCCAGCAGTCTCCACCGGGACAGCACTGAAGCTTTCTTT.

This clone was seen only a few times. The rearrangement links TRBV10-2 to TRBJ2-5; D is ambiguous. Between the trimmed V and J ends, which lost 3 bases and 5 bases, there was a span of 7 bases. CDR3 length equals 12 residues. Germline loops: CDR1 WSHSY, CDR2 SAAADI. CDR3 coding DNA: TGCGCCAGCAGTGAAGGTTGGGAGACCCAGTACTTC. Its translation: CASSEGWETQYF.

This chain uses TRBV6-5 with TRBJ1-2; D remains unclear. V was cut by 0 bases and J by 4 bases, with 15 bases left in between. The germline V gene encodes CDR1 MNHEY and CDR2 SVGAGI. The CDR3 loop spans 16 amino acids. In DNA form, the CDR3 reads TGTGCCAGCAGTTACTCGAGGCAGCGCCTTAGCTATGGCTACACCTTC. This translates into CASSYSRQRLSYGYTF.

In this sample, this clone turned up once. V gene TRBV29-1 combines with J gene TRBJ2-1; 9 bases agree with TRBD2. In germline, CDR1 is SQVTM, CDR2 ANQGSEA. This CDR3 is 14 amino acids long. V gave up 5 bases and J gave up 4 bases; unmatched junction bases: 6. The CDR3 here is CSVSLLAGYNEQFF. In nucleotides, the CDR3 is TGCAGCGTTTCCTTACTAGCGGGTTACAATGAGCAGTTCTTC.

This rearrangement joins TRBV11-2 to TRBJ2-4; D could derive from TRBD1 or TRBD2 (5 bases each). Germline CDR1 reads SGHAT; CDR2 reads FQNNGV. Between the trimmed V and J ends, which lost 5 bases and 8 bases, there was a span of 16 bases. The CDR3 covers 14 residues. CDR3 region: CASSPGPGLDIQYF. The CDR3 bases are TGTGCCAGCAGCCCGGGACCTGGCTTGGACATTCAGTACTTC. The full variable domain, with the rest looked up from reference TRBV11-2 and TRBJ2-4, is EAGVAQSPRYKIIEKRQSVAFWCNPISGHATLYWYQQILGQGPKLLIQFQNNGVVDDSQLPKDRFSAERLKGVDSTLKIQPAKLEDSAVYLCASSPGPGLDIQYFGAGTRLSVL.

V usage is TRBV5-1 and J usage is TRBJ2-3, with D perhaps TRBD2 (6 bases). Trimming cost V 1 base and J 1 base, with 16 bases left between them. In germline, CDR1 is SGHRS, CDR2 YFSETQ. The CDR3 has 17 amino acids. CDR3 residues: CASSLSRRGGGTDTQYF. As DNA, the CDR3 is TGCGCCAGCAGCTTGTCCCGTCGCGGCGGGGGCACAGATACGCAGTATTTT.

Only a few counts were recorded for this clone. The chain employs TRBV5-1 and TRBJ2-2, with D uncertain. This CDR3 spans 16 amino acids. The germline V gene encodes CDR1 SGHRS and CDR2 YFSETQ. V was cut by 1 base and J by 2 bases, with 12 bases left in between. The CDR3 protein is CASSLRSLRNTGELFF. The CDR3 nucleotides are TGCGCCAGCAGCTTGCGGTCTCTACGTAACACCGGGGAGCTGTTTTTT.